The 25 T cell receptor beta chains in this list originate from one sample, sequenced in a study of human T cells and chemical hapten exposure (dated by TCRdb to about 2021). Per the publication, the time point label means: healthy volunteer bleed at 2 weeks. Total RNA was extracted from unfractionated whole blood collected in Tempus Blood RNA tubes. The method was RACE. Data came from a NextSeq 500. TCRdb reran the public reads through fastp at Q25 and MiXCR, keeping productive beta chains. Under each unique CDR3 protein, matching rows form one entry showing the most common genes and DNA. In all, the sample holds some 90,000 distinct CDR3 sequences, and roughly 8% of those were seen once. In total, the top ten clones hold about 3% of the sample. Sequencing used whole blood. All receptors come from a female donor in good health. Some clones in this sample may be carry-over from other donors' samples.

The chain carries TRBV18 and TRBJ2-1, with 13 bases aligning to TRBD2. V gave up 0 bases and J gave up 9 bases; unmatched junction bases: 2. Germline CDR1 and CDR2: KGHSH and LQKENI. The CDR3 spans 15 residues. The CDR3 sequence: CASSPPGLAGVEQFF. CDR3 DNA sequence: TGTGCCAGCTCACCACCCGGACTAGCGGGAGTTGAGCAGTTCTTC. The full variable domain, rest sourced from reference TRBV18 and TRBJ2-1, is NAGVMQNPRHLVRRRGQEARLRCSPMKGHSHVYWYRQLPEEGLKFMVYLQKENIIDESGMPKERFSAEFPKEGPSILRIQQVVRGDSAAYFCASSPPGLAGVEQFFGPGTRLTVL.

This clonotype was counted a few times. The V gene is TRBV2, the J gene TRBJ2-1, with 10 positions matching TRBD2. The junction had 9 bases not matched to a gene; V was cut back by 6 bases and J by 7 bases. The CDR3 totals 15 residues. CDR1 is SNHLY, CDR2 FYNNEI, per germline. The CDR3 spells CASRGLAGVGNEQFF. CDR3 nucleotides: TGTGCCAGCAGGGGTCTAGCGGGAGTGGGAAATGAGCAGTTCTTC.

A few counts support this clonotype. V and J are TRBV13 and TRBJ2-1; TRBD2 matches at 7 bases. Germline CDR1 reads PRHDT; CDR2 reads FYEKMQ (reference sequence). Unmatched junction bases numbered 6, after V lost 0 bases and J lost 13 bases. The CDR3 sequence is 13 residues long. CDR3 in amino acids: CASSLGVGGVQFF. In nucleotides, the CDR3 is TGTGCCAGCAGCTTAGGAGTGGGAGGGGTCCAGTTCTTC.

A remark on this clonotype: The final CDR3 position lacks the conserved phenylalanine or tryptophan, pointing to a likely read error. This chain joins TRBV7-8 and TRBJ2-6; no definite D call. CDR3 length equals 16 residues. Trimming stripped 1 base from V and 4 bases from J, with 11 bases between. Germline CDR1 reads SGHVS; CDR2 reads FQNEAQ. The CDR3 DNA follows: TGTGCCAGCAGCTTAGATTCCCTCGGAGGGGCCAACGTCCTGACTTTA. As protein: CASSLDSLGGANVLTL.

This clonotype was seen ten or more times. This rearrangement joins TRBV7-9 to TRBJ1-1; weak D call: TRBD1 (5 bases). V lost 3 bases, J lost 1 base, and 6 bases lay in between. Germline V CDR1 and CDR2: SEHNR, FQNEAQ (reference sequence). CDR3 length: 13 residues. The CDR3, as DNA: TGTGCCAGCAGCTTGACAGCGAACACTGAAGCTTTCTTT. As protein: CASSLTANTEAFF.

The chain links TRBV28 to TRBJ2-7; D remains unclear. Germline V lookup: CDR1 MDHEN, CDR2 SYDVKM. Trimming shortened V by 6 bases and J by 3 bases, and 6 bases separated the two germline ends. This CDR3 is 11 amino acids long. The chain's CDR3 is CASRFGYEQYF. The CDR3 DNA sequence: TGTGCCAGCAGGTTCGGCTACGAGCAGTACTTC.

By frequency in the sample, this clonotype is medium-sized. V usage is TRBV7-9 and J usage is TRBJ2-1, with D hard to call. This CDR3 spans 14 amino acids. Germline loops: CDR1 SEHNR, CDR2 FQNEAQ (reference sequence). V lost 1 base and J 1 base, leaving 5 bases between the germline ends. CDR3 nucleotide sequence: TGTGCCAGCAGCTTAGGGCTATCCTACAATGAGCAGTTCTTC. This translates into CASSLGLSYNEQFF.

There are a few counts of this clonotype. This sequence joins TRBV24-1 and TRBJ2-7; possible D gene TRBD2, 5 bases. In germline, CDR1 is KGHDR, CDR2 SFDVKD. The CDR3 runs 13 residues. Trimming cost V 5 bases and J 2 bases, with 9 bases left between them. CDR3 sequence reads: CATSAGNTYEQYF. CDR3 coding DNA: TGTGCCACCAGTGCGGGGAATACCTACGAGCAGTACTTC.

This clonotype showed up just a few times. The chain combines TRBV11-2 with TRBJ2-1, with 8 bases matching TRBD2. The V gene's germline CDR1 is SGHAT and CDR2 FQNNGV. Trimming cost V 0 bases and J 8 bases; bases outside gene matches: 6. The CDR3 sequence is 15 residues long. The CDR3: CASSLDPAGVYEQFF. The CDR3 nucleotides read TGTGCCAGCAGCTTAGATCCAGCGGGAGTCTATGAGCAGTTCTTC.

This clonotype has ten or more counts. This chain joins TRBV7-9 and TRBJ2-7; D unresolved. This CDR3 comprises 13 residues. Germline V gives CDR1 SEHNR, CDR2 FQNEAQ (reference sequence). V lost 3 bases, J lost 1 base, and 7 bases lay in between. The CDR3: CASSLGPSYEQYF. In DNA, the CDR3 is TGTGCCAGCAGCTTGGGCCCTTCCTACGAGCAGTACTTC.

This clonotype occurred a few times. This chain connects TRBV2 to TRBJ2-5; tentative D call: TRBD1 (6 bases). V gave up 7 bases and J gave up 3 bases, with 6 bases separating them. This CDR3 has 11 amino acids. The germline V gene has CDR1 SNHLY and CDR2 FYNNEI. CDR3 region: CASKGEETQYF. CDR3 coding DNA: TGTGCCAGCAAGGGGGAAGAGACCCAGTACTTC.

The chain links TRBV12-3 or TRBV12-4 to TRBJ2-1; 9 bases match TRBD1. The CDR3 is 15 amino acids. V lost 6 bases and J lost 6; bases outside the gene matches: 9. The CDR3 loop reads CASRYPGQGGNEQFF. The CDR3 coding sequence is TGTGCCAGCAGGTATCCGGGACAGGGTGGCAATGAGCAGTTCTTC.

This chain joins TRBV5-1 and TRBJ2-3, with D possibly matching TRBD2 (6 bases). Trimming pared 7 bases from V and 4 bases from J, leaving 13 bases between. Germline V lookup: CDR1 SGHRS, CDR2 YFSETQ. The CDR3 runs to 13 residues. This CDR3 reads CASAGSPSDTQYF. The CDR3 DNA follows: TGCGCCAGCGCGGGGAGTCCTTCAGATACGCAGTATTTT.

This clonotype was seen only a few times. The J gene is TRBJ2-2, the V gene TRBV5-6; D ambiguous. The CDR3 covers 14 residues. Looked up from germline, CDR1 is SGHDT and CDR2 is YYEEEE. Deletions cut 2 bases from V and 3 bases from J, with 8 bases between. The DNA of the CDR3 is TGTGCCAGCAGCTTTAATCCATACACCGGGGAGCTGTTTTTT. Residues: CASSFNPYTGELFF.

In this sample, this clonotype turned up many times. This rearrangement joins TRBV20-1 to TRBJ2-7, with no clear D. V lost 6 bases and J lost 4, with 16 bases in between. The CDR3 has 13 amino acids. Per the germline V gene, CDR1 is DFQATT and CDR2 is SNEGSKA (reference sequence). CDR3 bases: TGCAGTGCCCCCAGCCTATCCGGGTACGAGCAGTACTTC. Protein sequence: CSAPSLSGYEQYF.

The CDR3 sequence: CASSQTLNTGELFF. The CDR3 coding sequence is TGTGCCAGCAGCCAGACTTTGAACACCGGGGAGCTGTTTTTT. The rearrangement links TRBV3-1 to TRBJ2-2; D uncertain. Deletions cut 3 bases from V and 1 base from J, with 6 bases between. Germline loops: CDR1 LGHDT, CDR2 YNNKEL (reference sequence). CDR3 length: 14 amino acids.

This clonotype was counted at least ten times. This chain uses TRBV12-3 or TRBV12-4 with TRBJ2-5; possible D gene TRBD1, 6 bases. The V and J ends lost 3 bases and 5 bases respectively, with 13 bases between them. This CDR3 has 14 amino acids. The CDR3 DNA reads TGTGCCAGCAGTTTTTTGGGGGCGGAGGAGACCCAGTACTTC. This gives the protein CASSFLGAEETQYF.

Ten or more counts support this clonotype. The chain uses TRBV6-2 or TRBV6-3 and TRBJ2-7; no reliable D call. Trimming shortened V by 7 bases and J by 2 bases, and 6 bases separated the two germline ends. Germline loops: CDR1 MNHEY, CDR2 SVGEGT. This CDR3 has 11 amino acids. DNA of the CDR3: TGTGCCAGCACTAACACCTACGAGCAGTACTTC. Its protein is CASTNTYEQYF.

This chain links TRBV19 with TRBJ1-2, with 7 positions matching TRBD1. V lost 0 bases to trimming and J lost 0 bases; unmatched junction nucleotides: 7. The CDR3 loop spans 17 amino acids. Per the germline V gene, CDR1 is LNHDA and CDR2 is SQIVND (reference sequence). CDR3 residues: CASSIEGGIPANYGYTF. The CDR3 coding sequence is TGTGCCAGTAGTATAGAAGGGGGCATCCCGGCTAACTATGGCTACACCTTC. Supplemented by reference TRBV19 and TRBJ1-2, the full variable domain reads DGGITQSPKYLFRKEGQNVTLSCEQNLNHDAMYWYRQDPGQGLRLIYYSQIVNDFQKGDIAEGYSVSREKKESFPLTVTSAQKNPTAFYLCASSIEGGIPANYGYTFGSGTRLTVV.

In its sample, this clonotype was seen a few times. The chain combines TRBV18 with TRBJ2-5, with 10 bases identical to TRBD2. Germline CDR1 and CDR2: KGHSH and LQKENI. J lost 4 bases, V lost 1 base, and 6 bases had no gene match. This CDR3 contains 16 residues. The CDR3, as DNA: TGTGCCAGCTCACCACAACGGCTAGCGGGAGTAGAGACCCAGTACTTC. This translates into CASSPQRLAGVETQYF. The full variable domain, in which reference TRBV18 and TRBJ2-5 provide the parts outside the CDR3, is NAGVMQNPRHLVRRRGQEARLRCSPMKGHSHVYWYRQLPEEGLKFMVYLQKENIIDESGMPKERFSAEFPKEGPSILRIQQVVRGDSAAYFCASSPQRLAGVETQYFGPGTRLLVL.

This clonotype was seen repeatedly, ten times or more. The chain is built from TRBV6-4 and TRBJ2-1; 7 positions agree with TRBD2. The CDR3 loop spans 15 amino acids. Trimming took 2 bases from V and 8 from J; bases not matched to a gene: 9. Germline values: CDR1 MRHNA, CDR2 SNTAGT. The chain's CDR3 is CASSDRGGRADEQFF. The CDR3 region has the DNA TGTGCCAGCAGTGACCGGGGCGGGAGAGCCGATGAGCAGTTCTTC.

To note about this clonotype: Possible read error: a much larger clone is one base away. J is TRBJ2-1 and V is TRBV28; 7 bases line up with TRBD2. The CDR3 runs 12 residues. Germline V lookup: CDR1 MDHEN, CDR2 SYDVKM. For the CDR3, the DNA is TGTGTCAGCAGTTTACGGGGGGATGAGCAGTTCTTC. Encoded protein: CVSSLRGDEQFF.

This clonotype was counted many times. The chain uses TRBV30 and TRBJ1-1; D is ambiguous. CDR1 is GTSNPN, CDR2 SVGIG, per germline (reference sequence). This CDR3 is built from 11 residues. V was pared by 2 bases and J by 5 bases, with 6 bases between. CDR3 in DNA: TGTGCCTGGAGTATAGTGACTGAAGCTTTCTTT. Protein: CAWSIVTEAFF.

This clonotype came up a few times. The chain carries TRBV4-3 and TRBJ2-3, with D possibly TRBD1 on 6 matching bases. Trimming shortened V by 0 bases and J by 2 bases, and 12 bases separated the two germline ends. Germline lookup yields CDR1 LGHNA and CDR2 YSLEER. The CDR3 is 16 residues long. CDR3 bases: TGCGCCAGCAGCCAAGAAGGCGCAGGGGACACAGATACGCAGTATTTT. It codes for CASSQEGAGDTDTQYF.

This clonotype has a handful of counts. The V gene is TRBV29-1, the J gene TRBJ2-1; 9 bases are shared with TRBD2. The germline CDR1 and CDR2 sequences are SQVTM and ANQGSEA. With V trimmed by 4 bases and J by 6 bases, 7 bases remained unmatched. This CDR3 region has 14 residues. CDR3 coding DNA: TGCAGCGTTGTACTGACTAGCGGTTTCAATGAGCAGTTCTTC. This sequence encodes CSVVLTSGFNEQFF.